The present entry profiles one TCR beta chain with its context. Its antigen specificity is not known. The read stops 3 residues short of the end of the CDR3; the missing end is completed from the germline J gene. Every participant had a single incident cervical HPV16 infection, and prevalent HPV16 infections were excluded. Cervical HPV DNA was detected with MY09/MY11 PCR, and genotyping was done by dot-blot hybridization. Roughly 15 mL of heparinized blood was centrifuged, after which the buffy coat was aliquoted, frozen at -30 degrees C, and then stored at -80 degrees C. QIAGEN kits were used to extract genomic DNA from the buffy coat specimens. The data are from a study of T cells in women clearing cervical HPV infection (dated by TCRdb to 2017 to 2018). For the wider study: Cases were 20 to 25 women with histologically confirmed HPV16-related CIN3 or worse, including a couple of invasive cancers. Controls were 25 women whose single incident HPV16 infection cleared within 12 months without precancer or cancer developing. Blood from cases was drawn at the visit where the lesion was first identified, while blood from controls was drawn once the infection was no longer detected. For cases, the median interval between lesion detection and blood sampling was roughly 150 days, with an interquartile range of roughly 90 to 230 days. Since HLA typing was available for only a few women, HLA type could not be ruled out as a confounder. An exploratory proof-of-principle case-control study, nested within the Guanacaste HPV Natural History Study in Costa Rica, was conducted to compare TCR repertoires across cervical HPV16 outcomes. Cases were matched to controls by age within five years and by the year the sample was collected. Cases had a median age of around 32 years and controls had a median age of about 37, with no significant differences in baseline characteristics. In the parent cohort, approximately 9,400 women aged 18 or older were enrolled in Guanacaste, Costa Rica, during about 1992 to 1994 and were followed for six to seven years. Five blinded duplicates per group were added as quality controls, so that 60 or so samples were obtained: roughly 50 participants and some 10 replicates. General findings and caveats noted by the study authors: Across sequencing depths, CIN3+ cases showed significantly higher TCR repertoire richness than controls, but evenness did not differ between the groups. Lower TRBV6-7 relative abundance was observed in cases than in controls (roughly 0.12% versus 0.15%; Bonferroni P = 0.0008). Because of the cross-sectional design, the study could not determine whether the associations came before infection or resulted from infection, and neither effector/memory subsets nor HPV-specific T cells were isolated. T-cell numbers per sample were unknown, so richness differences could reflect varying T-cell content rather than repertoire biology. Random forest classifiers that combined richness and V gene abundances separated cases from controls with an estimated AUC of 0.83.

From cysteine to phenylalanine, the CDR3 is 15 amino acids long. Of the CDR3's DNA, 36 bases were read; they are in frame from base 1. As encoded in the germline V gene, CDR1 is KGHSH while CDR2 is LQKENI. The germline ends are 10 bases apart after V is trimmed by 0 bases and J by 3 bases. Using the immunoSEQ assay, multiplex PCR amplified TCR beta CDR3 regions from an average of roughly 1,100 ng of genomic DNA per sample. Primer bias was corrected in the assay by using a complete synthetic TCR repertoire to establish an amplification baseline. Amplicons were sequenced on the Illumina platform. The study's processing was this. Sequences were error-corrected by clustering with frequency ratios and a modified nearest-neighbor algorithm, then analyzed in the immunoSEQ Analyzer with IMGT gene definitions. At each rarefaction depth, TCR richness and evenness were averaged over 20 rarefaction repeats, and samples with fewer sequences than the depth were excluded. Wilcoxon rank sum tests with FDR correction were used to compare relative abundances of V, D and J genes between the groups. In the blinded duplicates, the intraclass correlation was around 96% for TCR richness and averaged about 76% across around 70 gene segments. TCRdb provides this immuneACCESS table in a form limited to in-frame rearrangements. Some clones are lacking; in checked studies, under half of them reflect an unresolved V gene, and why the rest are absent is not known. The D gene and trimming were derived from the DNA, and the V and J assignments and clone size from that table. The sample table gives around 20,000 clones. The leading ten clones occupy roughly 5.4% of the sample.

Sequencing was performed on blood buffy coat. The V and J genes are TRBV18 and TRBJ2-3; TRBD1 is a possible D gene, resting on 5 matching bases. The sequence was obtained from a woman aged 18-70 years with a cervical HPV16 infection that either progressed to CIN3+ or cleared (not recorded which). The part of the CDR3 DNA that was read is TGTGCCAGCTCACCACCCCGACAGAGGACAGATACG. Its product reads: CASSPPRQRTDT. In full, the CDR3 reads CASSPPRQRTDTQYF.